The next 9 T cell receptor beta chains were all read from a single sample in a study of blood T cell repertoires in COVID-19. The protocol was immunoSEQ multiplex PCR, while the TCRdb copy is restricted to in-frame clones and leaves out a portion. The table lists some 250,000 clones, roughly nine tenths of them singletons. The sample taken for sequencing was peripheral blood. Every receptor here comes from a woman under 40 with COVID-19, enrolled during active disease.

The genes are TRBV6-5 and TRBJ2-5; D unresolved. V was shortened by 2 bases and J by 1 base, with 11 bases between the two germline ends. CDR3 size: 15 residues. CDR1 and CDR2 (germline): MNHEY, SVGAGI. CDR3 residues: CASSYSTARQETQYF. In DNA form, the CDR3 reads TGTGCCAGCAGTTACAGTACAGCCCGCCAAGAGACCCAGTACTTC.

The rearrangement joins TRBV5-1 to TRBJ1-3, with 7 bases identical to TRBD1. The trim removed 2 bases at V and 4 bases at J, leaving 6 bases unmatched. This CDR3 spans 15 amino acids. The germline CDR1 and CDR2 sequences are SGHRS and YFSETQ. This CDR3 is CASSLTGARGNTIYF. The CDR3 nucleotides are TGCGCCAGCAGCTTAACAGGGGCTCGAGGAAACACCATATATTTT.

This chain uses TRBV9 with TRBJ2-7; 8 bases align to TRBD1. Germline V CDR1 and CDR2: SGDLS, YYNGEE. The CDR3 totals 15 residues. V trimming: 7 bases; J trimming: 2 bases; junction bases outside the gene matches: 11. CDR3 sequence (DNA): TGTGCCAGCTCCCCTGGGACAGGTGAACCCTACGAGCAGTACTTC. It yields the protein CASSPGTGEPYEQYF.

CDR3 loop: CASGAQGILSYEQYF. CDR3 in DNA: TGTGCCAGCGGCGCACAGGGGATACTCTCCTACGAGCAGTACTTC. J is TRBJ2-7 and V is TRBV6-5; 7 bases fit TRBD1. The junction had 10 bases not matched to a gene; V was cut back by 8 bases and J by 0 bases. Looked up from germline, CDR1 is MNHEY and CDR2 is SVGAGI. The CDR3 loop spans 15 amino acids.

This clone has a single count. This sequence joins TRBV11-3 and TRBJ2-2; no definite D call. Trimming cost V 3 bases and J 5 bases, with 4 bases left between them. CDR1 and CDR2 (germline): SGHNT, YENEEA. There are 12 residues in the CDR3. CDR3 sequence reads: CASSFRTGELFF. The CDR3 DNA reads as TGTGCCAGCAGCTTTCGGACCGGGGAGCTGTTTTTT. Together with reference TRBV11-3 and TRBJ2-2, the CDR3 gives the full variable domain: EAGVVQSPRYKIIEKKQPVAFWCNPISGHNTLYWYLQNLGQGPELLIRYENEEAVDDSQLPKDRFSAERLKGVDSTLKIQPAELGDSAVYLCASSFRTGELFFGEGSRLTVL.

CDR3 amino acids: CASSAGRTDTQYF. The CDR3 DNA sequence: TGTGCCAGTAGCGCGGGTCGCACAGATACGCAGTATTTT. This chain connects TRBV19 to TRBJ2-3, with D possibly being TRBD2 (5 bases). V was shortened by 6 bases and J by 1 base, with 8 bases between the two germline ends. The length of the CDR3 is 13 residues. Germline V lookup: CDR1 LNHDA, CDR2 SQIVND (reference sequence).

This clone was recorded once. This rearrangement joins TRBV7-9 to TRBJ2-7; no clear D. Trimming removed 1 base from V and 5 bases from J, with 6 bases in between. The V gene's germline CDR1 is SEHNR and CDR2 FQNEAQ (reference sequence). CDR3 length: 12 residues. CDR3 DNA: TGTGCCAGCAGCTTAGACCGAGACGAGCAGTACTTC. Protein: CASSLDRDEQYF.

This chain uses TRBV5-6 with TRBJ2-1; D remains unclear. Germline V lookup: CDR1 SGHDT, CDR2 YYEEEE. CDR3 length: 12 amino acids. V lost 4 bases and J lost 11, with 13 bases in between. The CDR3 DNA reads as TGTGCCAGCAGCCTGGGGTTCCACAAGCAGTTCTTC. It encodes CASSLGFHKQFF.

This rearrangement joins TRBV18 to TRBJ2-1, with 10 positions matching TRBD1. CDR1 KGHSH and CDR2 LQKENI come from the germline V gene. The CDR3 spans 15 residues. J lost 8 bases, V lost 2 bases, and 6 bases had no gene match. DNA of the CDR3: TGTGCCAGCTCACCAAGACAGGGGGCTTCGGATGAGCAGTTCTTC. Amino acids: CASSPRQGASDEQFF. The complete variable domain, with remaining parts taken from reference TRBV18 and TRBJ2-1, reads NAGVMQNPRHLVRRRGQEARLRCSPMKGHSHVYWYRQLPEEGLKFMVYLQKENIIDESGMPKERFSAEFPKEGPSILRIQQVVRGDSAAYFCASSPRQGASDEQFFGPGTRLTVL.